This TCR beta chain was documented in a study of beta chain features in type 1 diabetes (dated by TCRdb to the late 2010s). About the full investigation: Mean age, gender distribution, total cell number and subset yield were not different between patients and healthy donors. Across all samples, fewer than 110,000,000 sorted cells were examined, and cell number per subset correlated strongly with RNA yield. In the study, TCRB repertoires of sorted circulating CD4+ T cell subsets from recently diagnosed type 1 diabetes patients were compared with those of matched healthy donors. Naive and central memory subsets were obtained from all 30 or so donors, but regulatory and stem cell-like memory subsets were isolated from only 8 patients and roughly 8 healthy donors. Broader findings and caveats from the paper: Type 1 diabetes patients showed a moderate but significant shortening of TCRB CDR3 length in all four CD4+ subsets. Because cDNA was sequenced instead of genomic DNA, activated cells with high expression could be over-represented, although the groups did not differ in activation or CD3 levels. Fewer insertions and more nucleotide deletions at VDJ recombination sites were observed in patients with type 1 diabetes, implying thymic rearrangement abnormalities. PCR might favor shorter templates, but patient and control samples were amplified and corrected together, so any skew would affect both groups equally. Because small numbers of individuals were included in the HLA sub-analyses, any influence of HLA type on TCRB rearrangement was left unresolved. Naive, central memory and regulatory TCRB repertoires appeared more similar among patients than among healthy donors.

This clone was recorded a few times. Its antigen is unknown. No base-level quality is on record; no much larger clone is a single base apart. A single peripheral blood draw of about 116 mL on average was collected from each donor into heparinised tubes. Naive, central memory, regulatory and stem cell-like memory CD4+ T cells were sorted on a BD FACSAria II using a panel including CD45RO, CCR7, CD25, CD127, CD95 and CD27. Every sorted population had a purity above 98%. PBMCs were separated immediately by Lymphoprep density gradient centrifugation and were stained directly, without being cultured. To minimize batch effects, samples were stained and sorted in pairs, one healthy donor with one patient per experiment. The entire amount of isolated RNA was reverse transcribed using the High Capacity cDNA Reverse Transcription Kit, so the sequenced TCRB transcripts were expressed ones. Naive, central memory and regulatory T cell samples underwent deep immunoSEQ sequencing, averaging about 3.5 million total reads per sample. Sorted cells were lysed in RLT buffer and RNA was extracted with DNase-treated RNeasy Micro or Mini kits, depending on cell number. To prevent cross-contamination, every cell subset was processed on its own, while patient and healthy donor samples were processed together. The immunoSEQ multiplex PCR was used to amplify TCRB sequences from cDNA, yielding 87-bp fragments that span the CDR3 region. Sequencing of the amplicons was done on the Illumina HiSeq platform. In the paper's pipeline: PCR bias was computationally corrected using synthetic template baselines, reads within Hamming distance 2 were collapsed, and singletons that could not be merged were discarded. Reads were aligned against IMGT to assign V, D and J genes, CDR3 length and insertions or deletions at six rearrangement sites. Within each subset, clonotype counts were normalized to the number of sorted cells before true diversity and Gini coefficients were calculated with the tcR R package. The overlap coefficient, calculated on TCRB nucleotide sequences, was used to quantify repertoire sharing. The table was pulled from immuneACCESS by TCRdb, which kept in-frame rearrangements only. Such tables lose some clones; where checked, under half of the loss comes from unresolved V genes, and the rest has no known cause. D and trimming come from the DNA, and the V and J calls and clone size come from that table. The sample contains roughly 150,000 clones, around 10% of them found a single time. Roughly 1.9% of the sample rests with the top ten.

This TCR derives from a man aged 18 to 30 in good health. Sequenced material: central memory CD4+ T cells from blood.

The CDR3 amino acid sequence is: CASSSYSGGKRQYF. The base sequence is TGTGCCAGCAGCTCCTACTCTGGCGGGAAGCGGCAGTATTTT. The rearranged segments are TRBV7-3 and TRBJ2-3; D gene: possibly TRBD2, on 6 matching bases. The germline V gene supplies CDR1 SGHTA and CDR2 FQGTGA. The CDR3 sequence holds 14 residues, the cysteine and phenylalanine included. CDR3 DNA is the only sequence kept; it has 42 bases, read in frame from the first base. The trim is 4 bases for V and 11 bases for J, with a gap of 19 bases between the germline ends.